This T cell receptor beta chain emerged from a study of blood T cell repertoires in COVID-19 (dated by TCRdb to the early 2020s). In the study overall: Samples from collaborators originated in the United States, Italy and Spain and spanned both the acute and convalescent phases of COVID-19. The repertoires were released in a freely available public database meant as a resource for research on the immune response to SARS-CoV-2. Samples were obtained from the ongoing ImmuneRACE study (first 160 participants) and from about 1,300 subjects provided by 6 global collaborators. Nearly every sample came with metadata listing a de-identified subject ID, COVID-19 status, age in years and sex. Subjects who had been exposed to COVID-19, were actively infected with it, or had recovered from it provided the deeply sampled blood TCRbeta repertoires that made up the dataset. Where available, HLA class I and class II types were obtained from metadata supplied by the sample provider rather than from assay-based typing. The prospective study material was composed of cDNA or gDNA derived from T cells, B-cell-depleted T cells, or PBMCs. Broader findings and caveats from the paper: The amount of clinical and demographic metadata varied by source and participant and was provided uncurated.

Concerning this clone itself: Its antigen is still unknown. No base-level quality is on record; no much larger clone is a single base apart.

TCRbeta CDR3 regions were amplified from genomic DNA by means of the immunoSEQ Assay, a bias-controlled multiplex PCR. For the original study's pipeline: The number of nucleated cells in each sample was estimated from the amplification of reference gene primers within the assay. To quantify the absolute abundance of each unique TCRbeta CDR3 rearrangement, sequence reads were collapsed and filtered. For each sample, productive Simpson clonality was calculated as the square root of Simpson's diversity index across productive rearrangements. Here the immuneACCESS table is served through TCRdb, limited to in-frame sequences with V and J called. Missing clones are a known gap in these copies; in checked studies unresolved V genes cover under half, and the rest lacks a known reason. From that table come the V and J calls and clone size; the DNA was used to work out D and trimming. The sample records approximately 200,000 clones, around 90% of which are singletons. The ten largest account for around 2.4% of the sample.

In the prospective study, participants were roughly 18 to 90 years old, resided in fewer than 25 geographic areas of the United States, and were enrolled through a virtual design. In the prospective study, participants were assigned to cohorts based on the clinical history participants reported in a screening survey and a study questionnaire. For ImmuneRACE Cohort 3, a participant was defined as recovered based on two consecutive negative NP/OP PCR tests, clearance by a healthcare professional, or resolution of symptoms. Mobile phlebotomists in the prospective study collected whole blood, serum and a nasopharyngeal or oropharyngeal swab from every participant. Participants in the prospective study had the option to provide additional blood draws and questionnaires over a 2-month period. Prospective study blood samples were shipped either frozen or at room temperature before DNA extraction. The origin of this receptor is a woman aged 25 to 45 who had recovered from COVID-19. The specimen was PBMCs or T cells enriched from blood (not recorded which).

DNA sequence: TGCGCCAGCAGCCCCACGTACTCTCGGGACGAGCAGTACTTC. The encoded protein is CASSPTYSRDEQYF. This chain joins TRBV5-1 to TRBJ2-7; a confident D gene designation cannot be given. Measured from the cysteine to the phenylalanine, the CDR3 is 14 residues long. The read is trimmed to its CDR3 DNA, 42 bases read in frame from base 1. Trimming removed 4 bases from V and 5 bases from J, leaving 16 bases between the germline ends. From the germline V gene, CDR1 is SGHRS and CDR2 is YFSETQ.